This T cell receptor beta chain is drawn from a study of T-cell memory formation after mild COVID-19. Background on the study: Across donors, TCR clusters were largely donor specific.

The CDR3 sequence is 15 residues long. With 5 bases clipped from V and 0 bases from J, the junction kept 5 bases outside the gene matches. Germline lookup yields CDR1 SGHNT and CDR2 YENEEA. This clonotype was seen a single time. What it binds is not known. Study outcomes and limitations: Chiefly within CM and EM were the contracting CD4+ clones; CD8+ ones were within EMRA.

Libraries for TCRalpha and TCRbeta carried sample barcodes and unique molecular identifiers via 5'RACE. One entry per CDR3 protein results from TCRdb running MiXCR on the 5' RACE reads. The sample includes roughly 100,000 distinct CDR3 sequences, about 15% seen only once; the top ten take 28%. This TCR was sampled from an adult woman who had mild COVID-19 (a few samples of this study predate the infection). Cell type and time point are not known. The sample comprised PBMCs or a T cell subset sorted from them (not recorded which). The chain joins TRBV11-3 to TRBJ2-7, with 9 bases lining up with TRBD1. The CDR3: CASSTRDRVSYEQYF. The CDR3 DNA reads as TGTGCCAGCAGCACCCGGGACAGGGTCTCCTACGAGCAGTACTTC.